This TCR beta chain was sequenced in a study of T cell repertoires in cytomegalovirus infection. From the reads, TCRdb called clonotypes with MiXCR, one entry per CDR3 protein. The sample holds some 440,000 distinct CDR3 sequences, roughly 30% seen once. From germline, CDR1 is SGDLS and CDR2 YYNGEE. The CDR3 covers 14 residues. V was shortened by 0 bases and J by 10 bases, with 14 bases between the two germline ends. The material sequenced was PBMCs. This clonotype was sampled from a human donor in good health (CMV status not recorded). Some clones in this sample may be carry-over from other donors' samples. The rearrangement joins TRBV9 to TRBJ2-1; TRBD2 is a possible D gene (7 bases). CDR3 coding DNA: TGTGCCAGCAGCGTAGGCGAGGGGGAGGGGGAGCAGTTCTTC. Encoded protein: CASSVGEGEGEQFF.